This T cell receptor beta chain emerged from a study of T cell responses to AZD1222 COVID-19 vaccine. Study conclusions and caveats: It was only five to seven AZD1222 recipients who were seropositive at baseline. An increase in Spike-specific TCR breadth and depth was observed after two AZD1222 doses. The donor cohort was predominantly white British with a female majority, and clonal diversity may have been underestimated. Researchers took repertoire samples only after the peak T cell response had come.

The protocol was immunoSEQ multiplex PCR, while the TCRdb copy is restricted to in-frame clones and leaves out a portion. The sample lists 100,000 to 140,000 clones; roughly 87% were seen once. Points on this clone: What it recognizes is unknown.

The CDR3 is 13 amino acids. Trimming stripped 5 bases from V and 6 bases from J, with 13 bases between. The gene calls are TRBV12-3 or TRBV12-4 and TRBJ1-2; D gene uncertain. The input for sequencing was peripheral blood, taken 28 days after the second AZD1222 dose. This receptor was identified in an adult who received the AZD1222 COVID-19 vaccine. The CDR3 loop reads CASSNQEADGYTF. The CDR3 DNA sequence: TGTGCCAGCAGTAATCAGGAGGCGGATGGCTACACCTTC.